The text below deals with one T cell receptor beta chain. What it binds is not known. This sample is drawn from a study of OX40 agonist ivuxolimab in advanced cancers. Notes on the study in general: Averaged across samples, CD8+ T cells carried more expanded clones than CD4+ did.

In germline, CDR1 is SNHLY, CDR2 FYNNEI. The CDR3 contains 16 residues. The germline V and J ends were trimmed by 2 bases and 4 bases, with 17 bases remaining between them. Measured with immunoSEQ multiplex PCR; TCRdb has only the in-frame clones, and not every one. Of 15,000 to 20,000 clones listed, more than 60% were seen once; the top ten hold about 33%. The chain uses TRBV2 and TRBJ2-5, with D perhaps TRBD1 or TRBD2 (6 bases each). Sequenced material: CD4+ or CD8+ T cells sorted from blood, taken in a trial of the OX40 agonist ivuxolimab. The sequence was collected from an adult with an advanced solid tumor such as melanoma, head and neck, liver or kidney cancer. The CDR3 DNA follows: TGTGCCAGCAGTGAATTTGAGGGGGGCGCGTTAGAGACCCAGTACTTC. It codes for CASSEFEGGALETQYF.